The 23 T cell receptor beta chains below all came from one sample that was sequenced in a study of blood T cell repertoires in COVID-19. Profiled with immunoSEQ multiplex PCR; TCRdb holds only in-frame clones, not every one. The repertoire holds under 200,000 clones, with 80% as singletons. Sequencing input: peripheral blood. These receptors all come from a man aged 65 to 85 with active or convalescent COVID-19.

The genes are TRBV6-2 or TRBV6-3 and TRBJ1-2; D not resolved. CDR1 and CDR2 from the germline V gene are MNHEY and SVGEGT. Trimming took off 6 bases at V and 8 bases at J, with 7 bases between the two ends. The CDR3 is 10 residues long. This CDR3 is CASSDLGYTF. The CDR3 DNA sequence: TGTGCCAGCAGCGACTTGGGCTACACCTTC.

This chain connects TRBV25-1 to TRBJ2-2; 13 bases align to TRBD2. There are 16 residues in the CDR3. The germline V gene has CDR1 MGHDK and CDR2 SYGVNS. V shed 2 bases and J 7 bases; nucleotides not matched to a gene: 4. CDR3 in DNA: TGTGCCAGCAGTGAACTCACTAGCGGGGGGGTCGGGGAGCTGTTTTTT. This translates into CASSELTSGGVGELFF.

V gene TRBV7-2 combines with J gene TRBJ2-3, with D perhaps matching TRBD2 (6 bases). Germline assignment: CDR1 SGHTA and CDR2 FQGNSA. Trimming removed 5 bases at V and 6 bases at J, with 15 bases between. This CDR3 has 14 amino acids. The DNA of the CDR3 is TGTGCCAGCAGCACCGGGACTGTGAGGGATACGCAGTATTTT. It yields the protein CASSTGTVRDTQYF.

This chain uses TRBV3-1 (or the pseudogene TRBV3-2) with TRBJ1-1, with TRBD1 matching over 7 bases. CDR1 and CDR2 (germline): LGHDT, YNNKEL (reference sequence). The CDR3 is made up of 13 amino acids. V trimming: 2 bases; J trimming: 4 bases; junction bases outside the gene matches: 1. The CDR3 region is CASSQPGGTEAFF. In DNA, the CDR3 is TGTGCCAGCAGCCAACCAGGGGGCACTGAAGCTTTCTTT.

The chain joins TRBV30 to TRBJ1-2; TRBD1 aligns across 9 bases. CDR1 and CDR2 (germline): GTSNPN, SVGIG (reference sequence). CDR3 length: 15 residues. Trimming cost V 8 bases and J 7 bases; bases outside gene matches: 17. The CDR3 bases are TGTGCCAGTAAACCGGGACAGGGTCTTATCAGTGGCTACACCTTC. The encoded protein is CASKPGQGLISGYTF.

The CDR3 spells CASSGQSYGGYTF. For the CDR3, the DNA is TGTGCCAGCAGCGGACAGTCGTATGGCGGCTACACCTTC. The V call is TRBV25-1, the J call TRBJ1-2, with D perhaps TRBD1 (6 bases). Germline-derived CDR1 and CDR2 are MGHDK and SYGVNS. This CDR3 has 13 amino acids. V was clipped by 6 bases and J by 8 bases, with 16 bases between them.

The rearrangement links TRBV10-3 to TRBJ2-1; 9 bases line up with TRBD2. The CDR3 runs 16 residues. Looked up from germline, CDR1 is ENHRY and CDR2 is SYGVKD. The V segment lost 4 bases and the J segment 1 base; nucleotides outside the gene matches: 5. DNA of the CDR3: TGTGCCATCAGTGGTGCGGGGGGGTCGTCCTACAATGAGCAGTTCTTC. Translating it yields CAISGAGGSSYNEQFF.

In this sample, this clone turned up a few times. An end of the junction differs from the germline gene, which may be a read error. The CDR3 spells CASSDSGTVTYEQYF. CDR3 nucleotides: TGTGCCAGCAGTGACTCCGGGACAGTTACCTACGAGCAGTACTTC. V is TRBV6-5 and J is TRBJ2-7; 7 bases are a match to TRBD1. Looked up from germline, CDR1 is MNHEY and CDR2 is SVGAGI. The CDR3 has 15 amino acids.

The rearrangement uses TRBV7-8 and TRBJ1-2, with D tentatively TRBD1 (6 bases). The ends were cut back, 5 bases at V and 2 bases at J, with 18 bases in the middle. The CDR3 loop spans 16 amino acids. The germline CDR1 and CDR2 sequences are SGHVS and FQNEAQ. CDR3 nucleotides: TGTGCCAGCAGCCCCGTTTTCCCCGACAGGAACTATGGCTACACCTTC. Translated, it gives CASSPVFPDRNYGYTF.

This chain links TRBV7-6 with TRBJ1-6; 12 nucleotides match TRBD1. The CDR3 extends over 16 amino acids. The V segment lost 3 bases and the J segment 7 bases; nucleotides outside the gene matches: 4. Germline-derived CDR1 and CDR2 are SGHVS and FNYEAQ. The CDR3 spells CASSLGDRGRNSPLHF. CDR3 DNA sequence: TGTGCCAGCAGCTTGGGGGACAGGGGGCGGAATTCACCCCTCCACTTT.

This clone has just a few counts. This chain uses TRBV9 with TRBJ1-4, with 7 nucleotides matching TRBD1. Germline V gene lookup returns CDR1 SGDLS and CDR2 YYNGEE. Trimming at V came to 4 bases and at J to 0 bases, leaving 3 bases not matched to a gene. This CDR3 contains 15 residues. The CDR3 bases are TGTGCCAGCAGCATTGGGACAGCAACTAATGAAAAACTGTTTTTT. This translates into CASSIGTATNEKLFF.

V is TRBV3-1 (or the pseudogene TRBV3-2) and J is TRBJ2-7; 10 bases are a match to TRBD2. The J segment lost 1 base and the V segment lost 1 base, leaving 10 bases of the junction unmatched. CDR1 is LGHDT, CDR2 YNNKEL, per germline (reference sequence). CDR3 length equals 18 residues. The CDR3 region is CASSQGPLGLATSYEQYF. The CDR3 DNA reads TGTGCCAGCAGCCAAGGCCCTCTGGGACTAGCGACTTCCTACGAGCAGTACTTC.

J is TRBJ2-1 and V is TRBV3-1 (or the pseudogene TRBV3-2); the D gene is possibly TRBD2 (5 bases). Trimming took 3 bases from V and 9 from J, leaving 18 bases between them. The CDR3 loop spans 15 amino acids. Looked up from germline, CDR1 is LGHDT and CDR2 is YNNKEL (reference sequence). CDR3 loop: CASSHGSWAVGEQFF. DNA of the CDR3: TGTGCCAGCAGCCATGGGAGTTGGGCGGTTGGTGAGCAGTTCTTC.

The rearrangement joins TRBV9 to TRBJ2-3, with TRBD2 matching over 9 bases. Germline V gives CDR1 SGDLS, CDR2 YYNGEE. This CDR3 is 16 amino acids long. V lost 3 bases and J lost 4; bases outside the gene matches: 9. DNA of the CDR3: TGTGCCAGCAGCGAAGTGGAGCGGGGGGCCGCAGATACGCAGTATTTT. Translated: CASSEVERGAADTQYF. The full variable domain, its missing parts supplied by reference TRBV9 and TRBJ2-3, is DSGVTQTPKHLITATGQRVTLRCSPRSGDLSVYWYQQSLDQGLQFLIQYYNGEERAKGNILERFSAQQFPDLHSELNLSSLELGDSALYFCASSEVERGAADTQYFGPGTRLTVL.

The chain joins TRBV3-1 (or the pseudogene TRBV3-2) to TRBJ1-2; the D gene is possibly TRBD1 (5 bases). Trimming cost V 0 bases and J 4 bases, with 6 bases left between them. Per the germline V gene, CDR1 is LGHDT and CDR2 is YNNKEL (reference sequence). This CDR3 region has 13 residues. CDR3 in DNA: TGTGCCAGCAGCCAAGAAGGGGTCTATGGCTACACCTTC. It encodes CASSQEGVYGYTF.

CDR3 DNA sequence: TGTGCCAGCAGTTTCGAGGCGAAAGATACGCAGTATTTT. Translated: CASSFEAKDTQYF. The rearrangement links TRBV27 to TRBJ2-3; D not certain. V lost 3 bases to trimming and J lost 5 bases, with 9 bases between them. Germline V gives CDR1 MNHEY, CDR2 SMNVEV (reference sequence). The CDR3 has 13 amino acids.

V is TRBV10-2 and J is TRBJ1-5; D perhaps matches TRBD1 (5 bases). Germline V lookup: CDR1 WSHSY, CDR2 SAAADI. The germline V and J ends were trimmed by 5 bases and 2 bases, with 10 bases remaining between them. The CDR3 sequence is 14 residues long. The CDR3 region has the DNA TGCGCCAGCAGTTGGGGAGGGGGCAATCAGCCCCAGCATTTT. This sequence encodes CASSWGGGNQPQHF.

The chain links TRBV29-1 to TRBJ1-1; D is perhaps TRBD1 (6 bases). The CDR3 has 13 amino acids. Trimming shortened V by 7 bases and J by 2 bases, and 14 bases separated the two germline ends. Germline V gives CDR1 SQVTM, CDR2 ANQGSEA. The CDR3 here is CSAEGQLNTEAFF. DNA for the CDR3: TGCAGCGCCGAAGGACAGTTAAACACTGAAGCTTTCTTT.

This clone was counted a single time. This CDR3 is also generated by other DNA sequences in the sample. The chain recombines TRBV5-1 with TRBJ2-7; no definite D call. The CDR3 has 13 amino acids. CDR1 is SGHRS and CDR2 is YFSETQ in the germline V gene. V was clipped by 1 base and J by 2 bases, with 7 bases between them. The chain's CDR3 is CASSLTGTYEQYF. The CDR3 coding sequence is TGCGCCAGCAGCTTGACCGGTACCTACGAGCAGTACTTC.

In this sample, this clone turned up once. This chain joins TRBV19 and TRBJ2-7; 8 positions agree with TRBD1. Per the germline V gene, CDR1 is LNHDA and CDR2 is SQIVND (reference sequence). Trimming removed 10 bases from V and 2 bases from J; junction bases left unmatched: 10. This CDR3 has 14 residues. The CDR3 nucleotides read TGTGCCACCCGGGGTGGGACAGGCACCTACGAGCAGTACTTC. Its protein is CATRGGTGTYEQYF.

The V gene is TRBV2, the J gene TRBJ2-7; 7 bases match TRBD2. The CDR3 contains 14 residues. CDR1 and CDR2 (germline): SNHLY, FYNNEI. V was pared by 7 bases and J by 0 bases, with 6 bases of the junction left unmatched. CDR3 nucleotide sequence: TGTGCCAGCAATCCACGGGGGGTCTCCTACGAGCAGTACTTC. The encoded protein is CASNPRGVSYEQYF. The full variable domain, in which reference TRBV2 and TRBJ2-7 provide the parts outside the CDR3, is EPEVTQTPSHQVTQMGQEVILRCVPISNHLYFYWYRQILGQKVEFLVSFYNNEISEKSEIFDDQFSVERPDGSNFTLKIRSTKLEDSAMYFCASNPRGVSYEQYFGPGTRLTVT.

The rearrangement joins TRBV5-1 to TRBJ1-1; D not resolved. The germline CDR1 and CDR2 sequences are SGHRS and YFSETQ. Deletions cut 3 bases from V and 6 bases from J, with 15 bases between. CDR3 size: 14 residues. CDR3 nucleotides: TGCGCCAGCAGCTCCGGATCGTCAGGCGCTGAAGCTTTCTTT. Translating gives CASSSGSSGAEAFF.

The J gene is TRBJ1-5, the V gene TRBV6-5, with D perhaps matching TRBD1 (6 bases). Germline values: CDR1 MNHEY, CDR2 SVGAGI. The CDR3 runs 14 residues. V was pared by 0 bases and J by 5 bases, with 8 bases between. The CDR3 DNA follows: TGTGCCAGCAGTTACTCGGGGGCAGATCAGCCCCAGCATTTT. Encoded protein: CASSYSGADQPQHF.